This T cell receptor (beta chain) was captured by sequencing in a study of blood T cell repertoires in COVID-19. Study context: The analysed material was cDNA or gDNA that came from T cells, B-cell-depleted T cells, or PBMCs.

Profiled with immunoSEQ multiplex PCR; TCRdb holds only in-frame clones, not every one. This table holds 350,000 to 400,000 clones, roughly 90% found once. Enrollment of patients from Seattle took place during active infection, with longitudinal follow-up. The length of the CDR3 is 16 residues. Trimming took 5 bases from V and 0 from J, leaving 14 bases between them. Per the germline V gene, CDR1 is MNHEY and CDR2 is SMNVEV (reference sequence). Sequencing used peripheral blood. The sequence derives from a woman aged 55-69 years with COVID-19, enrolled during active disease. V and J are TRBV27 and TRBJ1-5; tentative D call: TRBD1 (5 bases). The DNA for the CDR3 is TGTGCCAGCAGTCCCCTCGACAGATTTAGCAATCAGCCCCAGCATTTT. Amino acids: CASSPLDRFSNQPQHF.